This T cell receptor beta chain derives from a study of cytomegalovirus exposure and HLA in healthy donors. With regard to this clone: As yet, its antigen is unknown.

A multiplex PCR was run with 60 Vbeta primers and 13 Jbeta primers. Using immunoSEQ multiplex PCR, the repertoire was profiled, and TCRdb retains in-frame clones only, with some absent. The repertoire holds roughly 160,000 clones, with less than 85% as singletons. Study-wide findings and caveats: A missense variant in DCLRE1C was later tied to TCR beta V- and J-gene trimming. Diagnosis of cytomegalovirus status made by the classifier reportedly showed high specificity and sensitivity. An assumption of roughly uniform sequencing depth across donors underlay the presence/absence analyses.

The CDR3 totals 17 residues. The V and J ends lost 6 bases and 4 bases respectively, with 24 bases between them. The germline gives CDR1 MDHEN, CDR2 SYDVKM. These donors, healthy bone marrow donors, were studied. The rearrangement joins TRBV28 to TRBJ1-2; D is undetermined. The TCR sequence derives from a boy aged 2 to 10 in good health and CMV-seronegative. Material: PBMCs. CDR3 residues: CASRSWRARRRFYGYTF. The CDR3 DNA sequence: TGTGCCAGCAGATCTTGGAGGGCAAGAAGGAGATTCTATGGCTACACCTTC.